The 30 T cell receptor beta chains presented below share a single source sample, sequenced in a study of technical replicates of blood from a handful of donors (dated by TCRdb to the late 2010s). Library creation used the immunoSEQ multiplex PCR assay. This is the immuneACCESS table as TCRdb keeps it, with only in-frame sequences that have V and J called. A part of the clones is gone; compared with another copy, unresolved V genes explain less than half, and the rest is unexplained. Here the sample has tens of thousands of clones; over 80% occur a single time. The ten biggest clones cover under 0.3% of the sample. The sequenced sample consisted of T cells isolated from PBMCs. The receptors here all came from a human donor in good health.

The gene calls are TRBV30 and TRBJ1-2, with 11 nucleotides matching TRBD1. In germline, CDR1 is GTSNPN, CDR2 SVGIG (reference sequence). This CDR3 has 14 residues. Germline trimming cut 5 bases from V and 3 bases from J; bases unmatched to any gene: 5. CDR3 coding DNA: TGTGCCTGGGTCGGACAGGGGGCGTACTATGGCTACACCTTC. Translating gives CAWVGQGAYYGYTF.

The chain combines TRBV6-5 with TRBJ2-7; TRBD1 matches at 8 bases. CDR1 is MNHEY and CDR2 is SVGAGI in the germline V gene. J was trimmed by 2 bases and V by 2 bases; bases with no gene match: 5. CDR3 size: 15 residues. The CDR3 coding sequence is TGTGCCAGCAGTTACGAAGGGACAGGCGCCTACGAGCAGTACTTC. This gives the protein CASSYEGTGAYEQYF.

The rearrangement joins TRBV28 to TRBJ2-1; D not resolved. CDR3 length: 12 amino acids. V was cut by 4 bases and J by 12 bases, with 13 bases left in between. Germline V CDR1 and CDR2: MDHEN, SYDVKM. CDR3 sequence (DNA): TGTGCCAGCAGTTCCCGACTCTACGGGCAGTTCTTC. Its protein product is CASSSRLYGQFF.

This clone has a single count. The rearrangement links TRBV7-8 to TRBJ1-2, with 8 nucleotides matching TRBD1. Germline V gene sequence: CDR1 SGHVS, CDR2 FQNEAQ. The J segment lost 8 bases and the V segment lost 1 base, leaving 6 bases of the junction unmatched. The CDR3 has 14 residues. The CDR3 region is CASSLGGRGRGYTF. The DNA of the CDR3 is TGTGCCAGCAGCTTAGGGGGCAGGGGGCGAGGCTACACCTTC. The variable domain in full, with the rest retrieved from reference TRBV7-8 and TRBJ1-2, is GAGVSQSPRYKVAKRGQDVALRCDPISGHVSLFWYQQALGQGPEFLTYFQNEAQLDKSGLPSDRFFAERPEGSVSTLKIQRTQQEDSAVYLCASSLGGRGRGYTFGSGTRLTVV.

A note on this clone: The same CDR3 arises from other DNA sequences in this sample as well. The chain joins TRBV18 to TRBJ1-1; D not certain. There are 13 residues in the CDR3. CDR1 is KGHSH and CDR2 is LQKENI in the germline V gene. V dropped 3 bases and J dropped 2 bases, with 7 bases sitting between them. This CDR3 reads CASSPPGNTEAFF. The CDR3, as DNA: TGTGCCAGCTCACCCCCGGGAAACACTGAAGCTTTCTTT.

V usage is TRBV7-2 and J usage is TRBJ2-2, with D perhaps matching TRBD2 (5 bases). The ends were cut back, 0 bases at V and 7 bases at J, with 6 bases in the middle. Germline V gene data show CDR1 as SGHTA and CDR2 as FQGNSA. This CDR3 region has 13 residues. The CDR3 DNA reads TGTGCCAGCAGCTTAGCCCGGGACGGGGAGCTGTTTTTT. Translating gives CASSLARDGELFF.

This chain connects TRBV19 to TRBJ2-7; 7 bases agree with TRBD1. Germline V gene sequence: CDR1 LNHDA, CDR2 SQIVND (reference sequence). V lost 1 base to trimming and J lost 0 bases; unmatched junction nucleotides: 9. The CDR3 consists of 17 residues. The CDR3 region is CASSIGASGTVSYEQYF. DNA for the CDR3: TGTGCCAGTAGTATAGGGGCCTCCGGGACAGTCTCCTACGAGCAGTACTTC.

The chain uses TRBV4-1 and TRBJ1-2; 7 nucleotides line up with TRBD1. The V gene end was trimmed by 0 bases and the J gene end by 1 base; junction bases not matched to a gene: 5. Germline CDR1 reads MGHRA; CDR2 reads YSYEKL. The CDR3 is 16 residues long. CDR3 coding DNA: TGCGCCAGCAGCCAAGATCCACAGGGGATTAACTATGGCTACACCTTC. Translating it yields CASSQDPQGINYGYTF.

V usage is TRBV28 and J usage is TRBJ2-7, with D possibly matching TRBD1 (6 bases). The V gene lost 1 base and the J gene lost 6 bases, with 13 bases spanning the gap. CDR1 and CDR2 from the germline V gene are MDHEN and SYDVKM. This CDR3 is 14 amino acids long. The CDR3 region has the DNA TGTGCCAGCAGTTTATCTCAGGGGTCGAGCGAGCAGTACTTC. Its protein is CASSLSQGSSEQYF. Filled out from reference TRBV28 and TRBJ2-7, the complete variable domain reads DVKVTQSSRYLVKRTGEKVFLECVQDMDHENMFWYRQDPGLGLRLIYFSYDVKMKEKGDIPEGYSVSREKKERFSLILESASTNQTSMYLCASSLSQGSSEQYFGPGTRLTVT.

The J gene is TRBJ1-4, the V gene TRBV28, with D possibly matching TRBD1 (6 bases). With 5 bases removed from V and 5 bases from J, the gap between germline ends came to 12 bases. The CDR3 sequence is 14 residues long. Germline CDR1 is MDHEN and CDR2 is SYDVKM. CDR3 in DNA: TGTGCCAGCAGTCGTATCACAGGGAATGAAAAACTGTTTTTT. Translating it yields CASSRITGNEKLFF.

The chain is built from TRBV6-6 and TRBJ2-7; no clear D. This CDR3 is 14 amino acids long. Trimming cost V 8 bases and J 4 bases, with 18 bases left between them. The germline gives CDR1 MNHNY, CDR2 SVGAGI (reference sequence). This CDR3 is CASQEARVGYEQYF. The DNA for the CDR3 is TGTGCCAGCCAAGAAGCTCGGGTGGGTTACGAGCAGTACTTC.

This chain connects TRBV13 to TRBJ2-1, with 7 bases aligning to TRBD1. Germline CDR1 and CDR2: PRHDT and FYEKMQ (reference sequence). This CDR3 comprises 18 residues. After removal of 3 bases from V and 4 bases from J, the junction contained 15 bases not matched to a gene. The CDR3 DNA sequence: TGTGCCAGCAGCTTCACGACTTTTAACAGGGGCGGATACAATGAGCAGTTCTTC. Protein: CASSFTTFNRGGYNEQFF.

The rearrangement joins TRBV7-9 to TRBJ2-1; D perhaps matches TRBD2 (5 bases). This CDR3 is 14 amino acids long. Germline V gene sequence: CDR1 SEHNR, CDR2 FQNEAQ (reference sequence). V gave up 7 bases and J gave up 6 bases, with 16 bases separating them. CDR3 residues: CASNSASSFNEQFF. CDR3 sequence (DNA): TGTGCCAGCAATTCCGCTAGCAGTTTCAATGAGCAGTTCTTC.

This chain uses TRBV2 with TRBJ2-7; D gene ambiguous. The CDR3 extends over 12 amino acids. V was trimmed by 4 bases and J by 3 bases, leaving 7 bases between them. The germline V gene encodes CDR1 SNHLY and CDR2 FYNNEI. The CDR3 region has the DNA TGTGCCAGCAGTGTGAGCAACTACGAGCAGTACTTC. Encoded protein: CASSVSNYEQYF.

V and J are TRBV6-5 and TRBJ1-3, with D maybe TRBD1 (6 bases). V was trimmed by 5 bases and J by 2 bases, leaving 10 bases between them. The CDR3 covers 14 residues. The germline CDR1 and CDR2 sequences are MNHEY and SVGAGI. The CDR3 DNA is TGTGCCAGCAGTCTAGGGGGTGCTGGAAACACCATATATTTT. Amino acid sequence: CASSLGGAGNTIYF.

The chain is built from TRBV7-6 and TRBJ1-6; TRBD1 matches at 9 bases. CDR3 size: 15 residues. Germline lookup yields CDR1 SGHVS and CDR2 FNYEAQ. V lost 7 bases to trimming and J lost 5 bases; unmatched junction nucleotides: 6. The CDR3 reads CASTPGTGHNSPLHF. Here the CDR3 DNA reads TGTGCCAGCACCCCTGGGACAGGGCATAATTCACCCCTCCACTTT.

The chain uses TRBV7-8 and TRBJ1-5; a possible D gene is TRBD1 (6 bases). Looked up from germline, CDR1 is SGHVS and CDR2 is FQNEAQ. The V end lost 5 bases, the J end lost 2 bases, and 13 bases lay between the germline ends. This CDR3 comprises 15 residues. CDR3 coding DNA: TGTGCCAGCAGCCTGACAGGATGGGGCAATCAGCCCCAGCATTTT. It is translated as CASSLTGWGNQPQHF.

The gene calls are TRBV28 and TRBJ2-7; 12 nucleotides match TRBD2. CDR1 and CDR2 from the germline V gene are MDHEN and SYDVKM. With V trimmed by 1 base and J by 0 bases, 7 bases remained unmatched. The CDR3 runs to 18 residues. CDR3 nucleotides: TGTGCCAGCAGTTTATCCCTAGCGGGAGGGTTGAGCTCCTACGAGCAGTACTTC. Amino acid sequence: CASSLSLAGGLSSYEQYF.

Only a few counts were recorded for this clone. The V call is TRBV19, the J call TRBJ1-6; TRBD1 matches at 7 bases. J lost 10 bases, V lost 4 bases, and 10 bases had no gene match. In germline, CDR1 is LNHDA, CDR2 SQIVND (reference sequence). There are 15 residues in the CDR3. The CDR3 protein is CASSTRQGLKSPLHF. The CDR3 DNA follows: TGTGCCAGTAGTACAAGACAGGGTCTTAAATCACCCCTCCACTTT.

The chain links TRBV6-4 to TRBJ2-3, with TRBD1 as a possible D gene (6 bases). This CDR3 has 15 amino acids. With 0 bases removed from V and 2 bases from J, the gap between germline ends came to 9 bases. Germline CDR1 and CDR2: MRHNA and SNTAGT. The CDR3 region is CASSDSGALTDTQYF. The CDR3 nucleotides read TGTGCCAGCAGTGACTCGGGGGCCCTCACAGATACGCAGTATTTT.

The genes are TRBV6-1 and TRBJ2-7; a weak D match, TRBD2 (5 bases). This CDR3 comprises 14 residues. Looked up from germline, CDR1 is MNHNS and CDR2 is SASEGT. V was pared by 7 bases and J by 2 bases, with 15 bases between. The CDR3 DNA sequence: TGTGCCAGCATCGGGGAGAACCGGGCCTACGAGCAGTACTTC. Its translation is CASIGENRAYEQYF.

The rearrangement links TRBV19 to TRBJ2-7, with 9 positions matching TRBD2. The germline V gene encodes CDR1 LNHDA and CDR2 SQIVND (reference sequence). V lost 5 bases and J lost 3; bases outside the gene matches: 8. The CDR3 runs 15 residues. CDR3: CASSRGLAGIYEQYF. The CDR3 DNA is TGTGCCAGTAGTCGAGGCCTAGCGGGGATCTACGAGCAGTACTTC.

The V gene is TRBV25-1, the J gene TRBJ1-4; D gene unclear. Trimming pared 4 bases from V and 6 bases from J, leaving 15 bases between. The CDR3 contains 15 residues. Germline V gene data show CDR1 as MGHDK and CDR2 as SYGVNS. The CDR3: CASSVSPEGHEKLFF. The CDR3 bases are TGTGCCAGCAGTGTCTCTCCGGAGGGCCATGAAAAACTGTTTTTT.

The chain has TRBV13 and TRBJ2-4; TRBD1 agrees at 9 bases. V dropped 0 bases and J dropped 3; count of bases not matched to a gene: 9. This CDR3 region has 18 residues. Germline assignment: CDR1 PRHDT and CDR2 FYEKMQ (reference sequence). Here the CDR3 DNA reads TGTGCCAGCAGCTTAGGTCGTGGACAGGGGTTTGGCAAAAACATTCAGTACTTC. Translating it yields CASSLGRGQGFGKNIQYF.

This rearrangement joins TRBV28 to TRBJ2-5, with 9 bases lining up with TRBD1. In germline, CDR1 is MDHEN, CDR2 SYDVKM. This CDR3 region has 16 residues. J lost 5 bases, V lost 4 bases, and 11 bases had no gene match. CDR3 amino acids: CASSSLDRGRLETQYF. The CDR3 DNA reads as TGTGCCAGCAGTTCCTTGGACAGGGGCCGATTGGAGACCCAGTACTTC. Full variable domain (rest looked up from reference TRBV28 and TRBJ2-5): DVKVTQSSRYLVKRTGEKVFLECVQDMDHENMFWYRQDPGLGLRLIYFSYDVKMKEKGDIPEGYSVSREKKERFSLILESASTNQTSMYLCASSSLDRGRLETQYFGPGTRLLVL.

The chain has TRBV7-9 and TRBJ1-4; D is undetermined. CDR1 is SEHNR and CDR2 is FQNEAQ in the germline V gene (reference sequence). The V gene lost 1 base and the J gene lost 7 bases, with 10 bases spanning the gap. This CDR3 region has 14 residues. CDR3 DNA: TGTGCCAGCAGCTTAGTTGGGCAGACTGAAAAACTGTTTTTT. Amino acids: CASSLVGQTEKLFF.

V usage is TRBV10-1 and J usage is TRBJ2-2; D might be TRBD2 (6 bases). V was shortened by 3 bases and J by 2 bases, with 10 bases between the two germline ends. This CDR3 comprises 15 residues. CDR1 WNHNN and CDR2 SYGVQD come from the germline V gene (reference sequence). Here the CDR3 DNA reads TGCGCCAGCAGTGATAATAGCGGTAACACCGGGGAGCTGTTTTTT. Translated: CASSDNSGNTGELFF.

In nucleotides, the CDR3 is TGCGCCAGCAGTCTGGGGCAAGGCGCTGAAGCTTTCTTT. Translating it yields CASSLGQGAEAFF. The chain is built from TRBV10-2 and TRBJ1-1; the D gene is possibly TRBD1 (5 bases). This CDR3 spans 13 amino acids. Deletions cut 5 bases from V and 6 bases from J, with 13 bases between. Germline V gene data show CDR1 as WSHSY and CDR2 as SAAADI.

This clone has just a few counts. This chain connects TRBV20-1 to TRBJ1-1; D remains unclear. Germline V gives CDR1 DFQATT, CDR2 SNEGSKA (reference sequence). Trimming removed 6 bases at V and 6 bases at J, with 11 bases between. This CDR3 spans 11 amino acids. CDR3 sequence reads: CSALGRAEAFF. The CDR3 DNA sequence: TGCAGTGCCCTGGGGAGGGCTGAAGCTTTCTTT.

The rearrangement links TRBV27 to TRBJ2-3, with TRBD1 matching 8 bases. This CDR3 is 14 amino acids long. Trimming took 6 bases from V and 0 from J; bases not matched to a gene: 2. Looked up from germline, CDR1 is MNHEY and CDR2 is SMNVEV (reference sequence). CDR3 DNA: TGTGCCAGCAGCGGACAGGGTAGCACAGATACGCAGTATTTT. Translated: CASSGQGSTDTQYF.